Listed below are T cell receptor beta chains from one sample, sequenced in a study of blood T cell repertoires in COVID-19. Sequenced by immunoSEQ multiplex PCR; TCRdb stores in-frame clones only, minus some. Here the sample spans 45,000 to 50,000 clones, approximately 85% being singletons. Material for sequencing was peripheral blood. All receptors derive from a woman over 75 with COVID-19, enrolled during active disease. The CDR3 runs from the conserved cysteine through the conserved F or W. The order of the fields is J gene, V gene, D gene, clone size, CDR3 DNA, CDR3 protein. The D gene is left open where the match is weak. Size is stated for part of the rows, as once, few or many counts, or as a class when the clone is expanded.

J: TRBJ1-1; V: TRBV7-9; D: NA; size: NA; DNA: TGTGCCAGCAGCTTATATTTCGGTTCGCATGCTGAAGCTTTCTTT; CDR3: CASSLYFGSHAEAFF
J: TRBJ2-7; V: TRBV7-9; D: NA; size: few; DNA: TGTGCCAGCAGCTTGAGGCAGGGTCGATCCTACGAGCAGTACTTC; CDR3: CASSLRQGRSYEQYF
J: TRBJ1-6; V: TRBV7-9; D: TRBD1; size: NA; DNA: TGTGCCAGCAGCCGGGACAGGGCTGGCAATTCACCCCTCCACTTT; CDR3: CASSRDRAGNSPLHF
J: TRBJ2-7; V: TRBV18; D: TRBD2; size: NA; DNA: TGTGCCAGCTCACCACCTGGACTAGCGGGGGGGACCGGCGAGCAGTACTTC; CDR3: CASSPPGLAGGTGEQYF
J: TRBJ1-1; V: TRBV28; D: NA; size: NA; DNA: TGTGCCAGCACACAGCCAGGGAACACTGAAGCTTTCTTT; CDR3: CASTQPGNTEAFF
J: TRBJ2-7; V: TRBV6-2/TRBV6-3; D: NA; size: NA; DNA: TGTGCCAGCAGTTACTCGGGAGGACCGGGGGCCTACGAGCAGTACTTC; CDR3: CASSYSGGPGAYEQYF
J: TRBJ2-5; V: TRBV11-1; D: TRBD1; size: NA; DNA: TGTGCCAGCAGCCGACCGACAGGGAACCAAGAGACCCAGTACTTC; CDR3: CASSRPTGNQETQYF
J: TRBJ1-4; V: TRBV10-3; D: NA; size: NA; DNA: TGTGCCATCAGTGATGGAGTGGCTAATGAAAAACTGTTTTTT; CDR3: CAISDGVANEKLFF
J: TRBJ2-2; V: TRBV9; D: NA; size: NA; DNA: TGTGCCAGCACGTCCAGGGCGAACACCGGGGAGCTGTTTTTT; CDR3: CASTSRANTGELFF
J: TRBJ2-3; V: TRBV11-2; D: TRBD2; size: NA; DNA: TGTGCCAGCAGCACTAGCGGGAGGAGTACAGATACGCAGTATTTT; CDR3: CASSTSGRSTDTQYF
J: TRBJ1-2; V: TRBV25-1; D: NA; size: NA; DNA: TGTGCCAGCAGTGAATATCGGGACTACTATGGCTACACCTTC; CDR3: CASSEYRDYYGYTF
J: TRBJ2-1; V: TRBV10-3; D: TRBD2; size: NA; DNA: TGTGCCATCAGTGACCCGATAAGTGGACTAGCGGGGAATGAGCAGTTCTTC; CDR3: CAISDPISGLAGNEQFF
J: TRBJ1-3; V: TRBV25-1; D: NA; size: NA; DNA: TGTGCCAGCAGCCCCGCAGGGGACGGAAACACCATATATTTT; CDR3: CASSPAGDGNTIYF
J: TRBJ2-7; V: TRBV18; D: TRBD2; size: NA; DNA: TGTGCCAGCTCACTTAACGTAATAGCGGGGGATTCCTACGAGCAGTACTTC; CDR3: CASSLNVIAGDSYEQYF
J: TRBJ1-2; V: TRBV12-5; D: NA; size: NA; DNA: TGTGCTAGTGGTTCCCAAGACAGGTTTGGCTACACCTTC; CDR3: CASGSQDRFGYTF
J: TRBJ1-2; V: TRBV7-9; D: NA; size: NA; DNA: TGTGCCAGCAGCGCATGGGTCTGGGTAACTTTAACAGGGGGCTACACCTTC; CDR3: CASSAWVWVTLTGGYTF
J: TRBJ2-4; V: TRBV9; D: NA; size: NA; DNA: TGTGCCAGCAGTGAAACCCCGGGCAAAAACATTCAGTACTTC; CDR3: CASSETPGKNIQYF
J: TRBJ2-7; V: TRBV13; D: NA; size: NA; DNA: TGTGCCAGCAGCTTGGAACTAGTGAACGAGCAGTACTTC; CDR3: CASSLELVNEQYF
J: TRBJ1-4; V: TRBV28; D: TRBD1; size: NA; DNA: TGTGCCAGCAGAACCGGGACAGGGTTTGGCGAAAAACTGTTTTTT; CDR3: CASRTGTGFGEKLFF
J: TRBJ2-7; V: TRBV18; D: NA; size: once; DNA: TGTGCCAGCTCACCACCGGGTAGGGGGTTCGGCGAGCAGTACTTC; CDR3: CASSPPGRGFGEQYF
J: TRBJ1-6; V: TRBV15; D: TRBD1; size: once; DNA: TGTGCCACCAGCAGAGATCCCCCTCGACAGGGGGATAATTCACCCCTCCACTTT; CDR3: CATSRDPPRQGDNSPLHF
J: TRBJ1-6; V: TRBV7-2; D: TRBD1; size: few; DNA: TGTGCCAGCAGCCCCGGTCCCGGGACAGGGAGTTATAATTCACCCCTCCACTTT; CDR3: CASSPGPGTGSYNSPLHF
J: TRBJ2-1; V: TRBV7-2; D: NA; size: NA; DNA: TGTGCCAGCAGCGTCCCAGGGTACAATGAGCAGTTCTTC; CDR3: CASSVPGYNEQFF
J: TRBJ2-2; V: TRBV7-2; D: NA; size: NA; DNA: TGTGCCAGCAGCTTAACAGGGAATCAGGACACCGGGGAGCTGTTTTTT; CDR3: CASSLTGNQDTGELFF
J: TRBJ1-1; V: TRBV9; D: TRBD1; size: once; DNA: TGTGCCAGCAGCTCCGACAGGGCAGGCACTGAAGCTTTCTTT; CDR3: CASSSDRAGTEAFF
J: TRBJ1-6; V: TRBV7-9; D: TRBD1; size: NA; DNA: TGTGCCAGCAGCATATTGGGCGGGACAGCCCATAATTCACCCCTCCACTTT; CDR3: CASSILGGTAHNSPLHF
J: TRBJ2-5; V: TRBV12-5; D: TRBD1; size: NA; DNA: TGTGCTAGTGGTTTGATGCGTACCAGGGGGCGGGAGACCCAGTACTTC; CDR3: CASGLMRTRGRETQYF
J: TRBJ2-2; V: TRBV21-1; D: NA; size: NA; DNA: TGTGCCAGCATCCTGGACAGTGGCACCGGGGAGCTGTTTTTT; CDR3: CASILDSGTGELFF
J: TRBJ2-5; V: TRBV4-3; D: TRBD1; size: NA; DNA: TGCGCCAGCAGCCTCGGACAGGGGGCCGAGACCCAGTACTTC; CDR3: CASSLGQGAETQYF
J: TRBJ1-6; V: TRBV9; D: TRBD1; size: NA; DNA: TGTGCCAGCAGCGAGGGGGCAGGGGGTAACAAAAAGTATTCACCCCTCCACTTT; CDR3: CASSEGAGGNKKYSPLHF
J: TRBJ1-2; V: TRBV7-8; D: NA; size: NA; DNA: TGTGCCAGCAGCTTAGATCGTCAGCGGGGCTACACCTTC; CDR3: CASSLDRQRGYTF
J: TRBJ2-3; V: TRBV5-1; D: TRBD2; size: NA; DNA: TGCGCCAGCAGCCCGGGACTAGCGGGGGGGCGAGATACGCAGTATTTT; CDR3: CASSPGLAGGRDTQYF
J: TRBJ2-5; V: TRBV5-1; D: TRBD1; size: NA; DNA: TGCGCCAGCAGCTTTTCAGGGGGCCAAGAGACCCAGTACTTC; CDR3: CASSFSGGQETQYF
J: TRBJ1-3; V: TRBV4-3; D: NA; size: NA; DNA: TGCGCCAGCAGCCAAGGCGAGGGCCAGGGGAACACCATATATTTT; CDR3: CASSQGEGQGNTIYF
J: TRBJ2-7; V: TRBV28; D: TRBD2; size: NA; DNA: TGTGCCAGCAGCACCGGGGGGGGCTGGGCCTACGAGCAGTACTTC; CDR3: CASSTGGGWAYEQYF
J: TRBJ2-3; V: TRBV18; D: NA; size: NA; DNA: TGTGCCAGCTCACTAGCGATGAGCACAGATACGCAGTATTTT; CDR3: CASSLAMSTDTQYF
J: TRBJ1-2; V: TRBV29-1; D: TRBD1; size: NA; DNA: TGCAGCGGTCGACAGGGGCCGGGGAGTGGCTACACCTTC; CDR3: CSGRQGPGSGYTF
J: TRBJ2-7; V: TRBV4-3; D: TRBD2; size: NA; DNA: TGCGCCAGCAGCCAAGACGCCTTTGGGACTAGCGCTTACGAGCAGTACTTC; CDR3: CASSQDAFGTSAYEQYF
J: TRBJ2-1; V: TRBV10-3; D: TRBD2; size: NA; DNA: TGTGCCATCACCGGGTTTCTAGCGGGGGACCAGTTCTTC; CDR3: CAITGFLAGDQFF
J: TRBJ2-3; V: TRBV28; D: TRBD2; size: once; DNA: TGTGCCAGCAGCCGGGGGACTAGCGGTCCCACAGATACGCAGTATTTT; CDR3: CASSRGTSGPTDTQYF
J: TRBJ1-2; V: TRBV6-5; D: TRBD1; size: NA; DNA: TGTGCCAGCAGTACAGGACAGGCCCATCGTGGTGGCTACACCTTC; CDR3: CASSTGQAHRGGYTF
J: TRBJ1-1; V: TRBV7-8; D: NA; size: NA; DNA: TGTGCCAGCAGCTTAGATGCTCTTCGGGTGAGCACTGAAGCTTTCTTT; CDR3: CASSLDALRVSTEAFF
J: TRBJ2-7; V: TRBV19; D: NA; size: NA; DNA: TGTGCCAGTAGTATACGGGGTCCTGGGAACTACGAGCAGTACTTC; CDR3: CASSIRGPGNYEQYF